The present TCR beta chain was sequenced within a study of blood T cell repertoires in COVID-19. About the research overall: Nucleic acid was either cDNA or gDNA, and it came from T cells, B-cell-depleted T cells, or PBMCs.

Germline CDR1 is GTSNPN and CDR2 is SVGIG (reference sequence). V was shortened by 0 bases and J by 7 bases, with 16 bases between the two germline ends. CDR3 size: 14 residues. Original methodology: Amplification of reference gene primers was used by the study to estimate nucleated cell counts. Assay used: immunoSEQ multiplex PCR; TCRdb lists only in-frame clones, some missing. The DNA gave D and trimming, while V, J and clone size come from that table. The sample lists 70,000 or so clones, roughly 84% seen once, with approximately 3.7% in the top ten. Sequenced sample: peripheral blood. The chain carries TRBV30 and TRBJ2-7, with D tentatively TRBD2 (6 bases). This TCR was sampled from a man aged 50-59 years with acute or convalescent COVID-19. In DNA form, the CDR3 reads TGTGCCTGGAGTGTGGGGGGTACTTCCACGGAGCAGTACTTC. As protein: CAWSVGGTSTEQYF.